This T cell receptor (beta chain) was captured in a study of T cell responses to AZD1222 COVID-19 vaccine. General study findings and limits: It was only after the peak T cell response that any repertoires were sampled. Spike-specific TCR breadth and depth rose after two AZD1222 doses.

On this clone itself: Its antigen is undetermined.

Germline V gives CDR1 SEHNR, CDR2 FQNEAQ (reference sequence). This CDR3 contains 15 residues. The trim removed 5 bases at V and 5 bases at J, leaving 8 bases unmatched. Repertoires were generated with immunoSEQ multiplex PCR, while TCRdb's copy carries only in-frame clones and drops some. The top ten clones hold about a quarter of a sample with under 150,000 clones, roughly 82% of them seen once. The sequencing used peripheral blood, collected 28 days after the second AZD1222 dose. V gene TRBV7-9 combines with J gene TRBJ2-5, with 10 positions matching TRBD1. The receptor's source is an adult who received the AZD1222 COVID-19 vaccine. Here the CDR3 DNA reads TGTGCCAGCAGCAGAGGGACAGGGGTTGATGAGACCCAGTACTTC. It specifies CASSRGTGVDETQYF. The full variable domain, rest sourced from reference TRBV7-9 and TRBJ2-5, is DTGVSQNPRHKITKRGQNVTFRCDPISEHNRLYWYRQTLGQGPEFLTYFQNEAQLEKSRLLSDRFSAERPKGSFSTLEIQRTEQGDSAMYLCASSRGTGVDETQYFGPGTRLLVL.